These 13 T cell receptor beta chains came from one sample sequenced in a study of T-cell memory formation after mild COVID-19. TCRdb recomputed calls from the 5' RACE reads with MiXCR, one row per CDR3 protein. The table records about 440,000 distinct CDR3 sequences, about 19% of them present only once. What was sequenced was PBMCs or a T cell subset sorted from them (not recorded which). These receptors all come from an adult woman who had mild COVID-19 (a few samples of this study predate the infection). Cell type and time point are not known.

This clonotype has more than one count but fewer than ten. This CDR3 is CSVVNRFSSYEQYF. Written as DNA, the CDR3 is TGCAGCGTTGTAAACAGGTTCAGCTCCTACGAGCAGTACTTC. This chain joins TRBV29-1 and TRBJ2-7; D perhaps matches TRBD1 (5 bases). With 4 bases removed from V and 0 bases from J, the gap between germline ends came to 13 bases. The CDR3 length is 14 residues. The germline gives CDR1 SQVTM, CDR2 ANQGSEA.

The sample holds a few counts of this clonotype. The rearrangement links TRBV11-2 to TRBJ2-1; 11 bases agree with TRBD2. Trimming at V came to 0 bases and at J to 9 bases, leaving 4 bases not matched to a gene. CDR1 is SGHAT, CDR2 FQNNGV, per germline. The CDR3 spans 15 residues. The CDR3 here is CASSLETSGNVEQFF. The CDR3 nucleotides are TGTGCCAGCAGCTTAGAGACTAGCGGGAACGTTGAGCAGTTCTTC. Supplemented by reference TRBV11-2 and TRBJ2-1, the full variable domain reads EAGVAQSPRYKIIEKRQSVAFWCNPISGHATLYWYQQILGQGPKLLIQFQNNGVVDDSQLPKDRFSAERLKGVDSTLKIQPAKLEDSAVYLCASSLETSGNVEQFFGPGTRLTVL.

This rearrangement joins TRBV15 to TRBJ1-1, with D unclear. Looked up from germline, CDR1 is LNHNV and CDR2 is YYDKDF (reference sequence). Trimming removed 0 bases at V and 0 bases at J, with 5 bases between. The CDR3 is made up of 14 amino acids. The CDR3 protein is CATSRDPMNTEAFF. The CDR3 region has the DNA TGTGCCACCAGCAGAGACCCGATGAACACTGAAGCTTTCTTT.

This clonotype was seen a few times. The chain carries TRBV13 and TRBJ2-3, with unresolved D. Trimming stripped 3 bases from V and 7 bases from J, with 11 bases between. Germline V lookup: CDR1 PRHDT, CDR2 FYEKMQ (reference sequence). The CDR3 totals 13 residues. CDR3 nucleotide sequence: TGTGCCAGCAGCTTCACAGCGCGGTATACGCAGTATTTT. Residues: CASSFTARYTQYF.

Concerning this clonotype itself: Germline is not matched at one junction end, which may reflect a read error. The gene calls are TRBV6-6 and TRBJ2-4; D is uncertain. The CDR3 sequence is 13 residues long. The germline CDR1 and CDR2 sequences are MNHNY and SVGAGI (reference sequence). The CDR3 sequence is CASSYVWAASPDF. As DNA, the CDR3 is TGTGCCAGCAGTTATGTGTGGGCAGCTTCGCCCGACTTC.

This clonotype was counted once. The rearrangement uses TRBV12-3 or TRBV12-4 and TRBJ1-1; D is unresolved. The CDR3 runs 12 residues. V shed 4 bases and J shed 11 bases, with 14 bases lying between them. CDR3 DNA sequence: TGTGCCAGCAGTTCCCGCGAATTCCTGGCTTTCTTT. Residues: CASSSREFLAFF.

V gene TRBV27 combines with J gene TRBJ2-1, with D possibly being TRBD2 (5 bases). The CDR3 covers 15 residues. The ends were cut back, 5 bases at V and 0 bases at J, with 11 bases in the middle. Germline V gene sequence: CDR1 MNHEY, CDR2 SMNVEV (reference sequence). As DNA, the CDR3 is TGTGCCAGCAGTATAGCGTTAAGCTCCTACAATGAGCAGTTCTTC. This sequence encodes CASSIALSSYNEQFF.

The sample holds a few counts of this clonotype. The chain joins TRBV6-5 to TRBJ1-1; D is unclear. Germline CDR1 MNHEY, CDR2 SVGAGI. The CDR3 sequence is 15 residues long. Between the trimmed V and J ends, which lost 0 bases and 0 bases, there was a span of 8 bases. CDR3 coding DNA: TGTGCCAGCAGTTACTCGCCGGAAATGAACACTGAAGCTTTCTTT. Its protein is CASSYSPEMNTEAFF.

This clonotype occurred a few times. The chain is built from TRBV6-5 and TRBJ1-1; possibly TRBD1 for D (5 bases). From germline, CDR1 is MNHEY and CDR2 SVGAGI. CDR3 size: 18 residues. V lost 0 bases, J lost 0 bases, and 17 bases lay in between. The CDR3 sequence: CASSYSYNRWDLNTEAFF. The CDR3 region has the DNA TGTGCCAGCAGTTACTCGTACAATCGTTGGGACTTGAACACTGAAGCTTTCTTT.

Only a few counts were recorded for this clonotype. The chain combines TRBV3-1 with TRBJ2-5; possible D gene TRBD2, 6 bases. Germline CDR1 reads LGHDT; CDR2 reads YNNKEL (reference sequence). V gave up 1 base and J gave up 1 base, with 10 bases separating them. The CDR3 covers 15 residues. The CDR3 DNA sequence: TGTGCCAGCAGCCAAGCGGGACTTGGCCAAGAGACCCAGTACTTC. It specifies CASSQAGLGQETQYF.

This chain connects TRBV12-3 or TRBV12-4 to TRBJ1-2; D remains ambiguous. Between the trimmed V and J ends, which lost 5 bases and 8 bases, there was a span of 12 bases. The CDR3 sequence is 12 residues long. In DNA, the CDR3 is TGTGCCAGCAGTATCGGTAGTCGCGGCTACACCTTC. This gives the protein CASSIGSRGYTF.

The chain carries TRBV29-1 and TRBJ2-1; 8 bases match TRBD1. In germline, CDR1 is SQVTM, CDR2 ANQGSEA. After removal of 3 bases from V and 2 bases from J, the junction contained 3 bases not matched to a gene. The length of the CDR3 is 14 residues. CDR3 residues: CSVEGQAAYNEQFF. CDR3 bases: TGCAGCGTTGAGGGACAGGCCGCCTACAATGAGCAGTTCTTC.

Only a few counts were recorded for this clonotype. The chain uses TRBV4-2 and TRBJ2-7; 8 nucleotides align to TRBD1. With V trimmed by 4 bases and J by 5 bases, 4 bases remained unmatched. Germline V gene lookup returns CDR1 LGHNA and CDR2 YNFKEQ. The CDR3 extends over 13 amino acids. The CDR3 loop reads CASSRLGQDEQYF. In DNA form, the CDR3 reads TGTGCCAGCAGCCGATTGGGACAGGACGAGCAGTACTTC.